This T cell receptor beta chain was recorded in a study of T cells in Graves' hyperthyroidism and ophthalmopathy. It was RNA transcripts that yielded the amplified TCR beta CDR3 regions. The HTBI primer set drove a first-round RT-PCR of the TCR CDR3. TCRdb reprocessed the multiplex PCR reads via MiXCR and lists one record per CDR3 protein. Of 600,000 or so distinct CDR3 sequences listed, roughly 46% are singletons. Study-level findings and limits: Most clonotypes expanded in thyroid above 0.001 were likewise present in blood. From stable hyperthyroidism, ophthalmopathy was separated by a 13 V-J model.

Turning to this clonotype: Its target is not known. An end of the junction does not agree with germline; a read error may underlie this.

If no ophthalmopathy progression occurred within 18 months, Graves' hyperthyroidism was stable. Patients were aged 18 to 65, had disease duration under 2 months, and had newly diagnosed hyperthyroidism. Germline values: CDR1 SGHAT, CDR2 FQNNGV. CDR3 size: 14 residues. Sequenced input: peripheral blood or thyroid tissue (not recorded which). The V gene is TRBV11-2, the J gene TRBJ1-1, with D perhaps matching TRBD1 (5 bases). This receptor was identified in a woman aged 18-29 years with Graves' hyperthyroidism. CDR3 region: CASSSGTVNTGAFF. The CDR3 DNA reads TGTGCCAGCAGCTCCGGGACGGTGAACACTGGAGCTTTCTTT. Together with reference TRBV11-2 and TRBJ1-1, the CDR3 gives the full variable domain: EAGVAQSPRYKIIEKRQSVAFWCNPISGHATLYWYQQILGQGPKLLIQFQNNGVVDDSQLPKDRFSAERLKGVDSTLKIQPAKLEDSAVYLCASSSGTVNTGAFFGQGTRLTVV.